A single sample gave rise to the 29 T cell receptor beta chains below, sequenced in a study of radiotherapy plus CTLA-4 blockade in lung cancer (dated by TCRdb to 2016 to 2018). Libraries were made using the immunoSEQ multiplex PCR assay. Imported from immuneACCESS, the table was reduced by TCRdb to in-frame sequences with V and J called. These copies leave out some clones; in studies compared against another copy, an unresolved V gene accounts for under half, and the cause of the remainder is not known. For this sample there are 25,000 to 35,000 clones; less than 85% appear just once. The top ten hold 7.7% of the sample. Here the sequenced sample was peripheral blood, taken from a patient treated with radiotherapy plus ipilimumab. The source of these receptors is a human donor with non-small cell lung cancer who had stable disease on radiotherapy plus ipilimumab.

J is TRBJ1-2 and V is TRBV10-3, with D tentatively TRBD1 (5 bases). V lost 3 bases to trimming and J lost 3 bases, with 8 bases between them. The CDR3 runs to 13 residues. CDR1 is ENHRY, CDR2 SYGVKD, per germline. The CDR3 loop reads CAISDQGHYGYTF. The CDR3 coding sequence is TGTGCCATCAGTGATCAGGGTCACTATGGCTACACCTTC.

This rearrangement joins TRBV30 to TRBJ1-3; 9 bases map to TRBD1. This CDR3 is 13 amino acids long. Trimming removed 5 bases from V and 4 bases from J; junction bases left unmatched: 3. Germline loops: CDR1 GTSNPN, CDR2 SVGIG (reference sequence). CDR3 DNA sequence: TGTGCCTGGGGGACAGGGCTGGGAAACACCATATATTTT. The encoded protein is CAWGTGLGNTIYF.

This sequence joins TRBV6-1 and TRBJ2-5; the match to TRBD2 covers 12 bases. With V trimmed by 0 bases and J by 3 bases, 5 bases remained unmatched. The CDR3 contains 17 residues. Per germline, CDR1 MNHNS and CDR2 SASEGT. The CDR3 spells CASSEAHGLAGKETQYF. The DNA of the CDR3 is TGTGCCAGCAGTGAAGCTCACGGACTAGCGGGGAAAGAGACCCAGTACTTC.

This clone has a single count. V usage is TRBV19 and J usage is TRBJ2-2; TRBD1 might be the D (6 bases). The length of the CDR3 is 16 residues. Germline V gives CDR1 LNHDA, CDR2 SQIVND (reference sequence). Between the trimmed V and J ends, which lost 3 bases and 6 bases, there was a span of 17 bases. Here the CDR3 reads CASSINRVLSAGELFF. The CDR3 nucleotides read TGTGCCAGTAGTATCAACAGGGTGTTGAGCGCCGGGGAGCTGTTTTTT. Full variable domain (missing parts from reference TRBV19 and TRBJ2-2): DGGITQSPKYLFRKEGQNVTLSCEQNLNHDAMYWYRQDPGQGLRLIYYSQIVNDFQKGDIAEGYSVSREKKESFPLTVTSAQKNPTAFYLCASSINRVLSAGELFFGEGSRLTVL.

This chain connects TRBV5-1 to TRBJ1-1; D gene uncertain. CDR1 is SGHRS, CDR2 YFSETQ, per germline. The V and J ends lost 5 bases and 3 bases respectively, with 8 bases between them. The CDR3 totals 12 residues. The CDR3 sequence is CASREGDTEAFF. The CDR3 DNA reads as TGCGCCAGCAGGGAGGGTGACACTGAAGCTTTCTTT.

J is TRBJ1-1 and V is TRBV15; D is possibly TRBD1 (6 bases). The V and J ends lost 3 bases and 2 bases respectively, with 19 bases between them. The CDR3 consists of 17 residues. CDR1 and CDR2 from the germline V gene are LNHNV and YYDKDF (reference sequence). DNA for the CDR3: TGTGCCACCAGCAGGAGTTATACTAGGGGGGGAAACACTGAAGCTTTCTTT. Amino acid sequence: CATSRSYTRGGNTEAFF.

This chain connects TRBV6-6 to TRBJ1-3; 7 nucleotides agree with TRBD1. The CDR3 extends over 16 amino acids. Germline V gene sequence: CDR1 MNHNY, CDR2 SVGAGI (reference sequence). V shed 5 bases and J 0 bases; nucleotides not matched to a gene: 7. In DNA form, the CDR3 reads TGTGCCAGCAGTGGCTCAGGGGGTCGCTCTGGAAACACCATATATTTT. Its translation: CASSGSGGRSGNTIYF.

V and J are TRBV5-4 and TRBJ2-2; D is perhaps TRBD1 (6 bases). Germline CDR1 is SGHNT and CDR2 is YYREEE (reference sequence). The CDR3 is 15 residues long. The V gene lost 1 base and the J gene lost 6 bases, with 13 bases spanning the gap. The CDR3 spells CASSLLGAAAGELFF. The CDR3 nucleotides are TGTGCCAGCAGCTTGTTGGGGGCGGCCGCCGGGGAGCTGTTTTTT.

This clone is medium-sized by share. V usage is TRBV4-1 and J usage is TRBJ2-3; unclear D gene. This CDR3 comprises 14 residues. The germline gives CDR1 MGHRA, CDR2 YSYEKL. V shed 0 bases and J shed 2 bases, with 6 bases lying between them. CDR3 nucleotides: TGCGCCAGCAGCCAAGATCAAAACACAGATACGCAGTATTTT. This gives the protein CASSQDQNTDTQYF.

The V gene is TRBV5-6, the J gene TRBJ2-3, with TRBD2 as a possible D gene (6 bases). Germline V gene sequence: CDR1 SGHDT, CDR2 YYEEEE. V was pared by 2 bases and J by 4 bases, with 17 bases between. The CDR3 extends over 16 amino acids. CDR3 protein: CASSLVIGDFADTQYF. CDR3 nucleotide sequence: TGTGCCAGCAGCTTAGTTATAGGGGACTTTGCAGATACGCAGTATTTT.

This chain uses TRBV2 with TRBJ1-5; the D is unclear. The V gene lost 8 bases and the J gene lost 6 bases, with 8 bases spanning the gap. The CDR3 length is 11 residues. Germline V lookup: CDR1 SNHLY, CDR2 FYNNEI. The CDR3 DNA sequence: TGTGCCAGCGGTATTCCTCAGCCCCAGCATTTT. It is translated as CASGIPQPQHF.

This clone was counted between two and nine times. The chain recombines TRBV6-1 with TRBJ2-2; D unresolved. V shed 5 bases and J shed 4 bases, with 8 bases lying between them. CDR3 size: 13 residues. Germline CDR1 MNHNS, CDR2 SASEGT. The CDR3 DNA reads TGTGCCAGCAGTTATTCGCCCACCGGGGAGCTGTTTTTT. This gives the protein CASSYSPTGELFF.

This chain uses TRBV12-5 with TRBJ2-2; 8 bases line up with TRBD2. The ends lost 2 bases at V and 4 bases at J; junction bases unmatched: 6. The CDR3 spans 16 residues. The germline gives CDR1 LGHNT, CDR2 FRNRAP. CDR3 loop: CASGLSLAGFTGELFF. CDR3 DNA sequence: TGTGCTAGTGGTTTGTCGCTAGCGGGTTTCACCGGGGAGCTGTTTTTT.

The chain links TRBV9 to TRBJ1-1; 8 nucleotides agree with TRBD1. V lost 0 bases to trimming and J lost 5 bases; unmatched junction nucleotides: 9. CDR1 and CDR2 (germline): SGDLS, YYNGEE. This CDR3 is built from 16 residues. CDR3 in DNA: TGTGCCAGCAGCGTAGGTCAGGGGGCCTTATGGACTGAAGCTTTCTTT. Encoded protein: CASSVGQGALWTEAFF. The whole variable domain, remainder taken from reference TRBV9 and TRBJ1-1, is DSGVTQTPKHLITATGQRVTLRCSPRSGDLSVYWYQQSLDQGLQFLIQYYNGEERAKGNILERFSAQQFPDLHSELNLSSLELGDSALYFCASSVGQGALWTEAFFGQGTRLTVV.

This clone turned up a few times. The chain couples TRBV5-5 to TRBJ2-2; D is possibly TRBD1 (6 bases). Germline assignment: CDR1 SGHKS and CDR2 YYEKEE (reference sequence). Trimming removed 4 bases at V and 3 bases at J, with 16 bases between. The CDR3 runs 16 residues. CDR3 sequence: CASSPTLGAYTGELFF. The CDR3 coding sequence is TGTGCCAGCAGCCCAACGCTGGGGGCATACACCGGGGAGCTGTTTTTT.

The CDR3 here is CASSLEFMGNTGELFF. DNA of the CDR3: TGTGCCAGCAGCTTAGAGTTTATGGGGAACACCGGGGAGCTGTTTTTT. The chain couples TRBV7-2 to TRBJ2-2; D remains ambiguous. Trimming took off 1 base at V and 1 base at J, with 10 bases between the two ends. The CDR3 has 16 residues. Germline V gene lookup returns CDR1 SGHTA and CDR2 FQGNSA.

This clone has just one count. The genes are TRBV7-6 and TRBJ1-5, with D perhaps matching TRBD1 (6 bases). The V gene's germline CDR1 is SGHVS and CDR2 FNYEAQ. V shed 5 bases and J shed 7 bases, with 18 bases lying between them. CDR3 length: 15 residues. CDR3 in DNA: TGTGCCAGCAGCCCCTCCCCAGGGGCGATGCAGCCCCAGCATTTT. Protein sequence: CASSPSPGAMQPQHF.

This clone was seen only once. The chain employs TRBV6-5 and TRBJ2-7, with 10 bases identical to TRBD1. Trimming cost V 6 bases and J 6 bases; bases outside gene matches: 8. Germline V CDR1 and CDR2: MNHEY, SVGAGI. This CDR3 is built from 14 residues. CDR3 in DNA: TGTGCCAGCAGGCGAACGACAGGGGGCTCCGAGCAGTACGTC. Its protein product is CASRRTTGGSEQYV.

This clone was picked up a small number of times. The J gene is TRBJ2-1, the V gene TRBV11-2; the match to TRBD1 covers 10 bases. J lost 5 bases, V lost 5 bases, and 9 bases had no gene match. Germline lookup yields CDR1 SGHAT and CDR2 FQNNGV. The CDR3 spans 16 residues. CDR3 DNA: TGTGCCAGCAGCATCAGGACAGGGGGAAGCCACAATGAGCAGTTCTTC. It translates to CASSIRTGGSHNEQFF.

The gene calls are TRBV11-2 and TRBJ2-1; TRBD1 is a possible D gene (5 bases). Germline V CDR1 and CDR2: SGHAT, FQNNGV. The germline V and J ends were trimmed by 6 bases and 0 bases, with 15 bases remaining between them. The CDR3 extends over 16 amino acids. CDR3 protein: CASRLLGEPSYNEQFF. The CDR3 DNA is TGTGCCAGCAGACTTTTAGGGGAACCCTCCTACAATGAGCAGTTCTTC.

This clone was observed a few times. This chain links TRBV5-1 with TRBJ2-7; 8 bases align to TRBD1. The germline V gene encodes CDR1 SGHRS and CDR2 YFSETQ. The V and J ends lost 3 bases and 3 bases, in that order; junction bases with no gene match: 14. This CDR3 contains 17 residues. CDR3 in DNA: TGCGCCAGCAGCTCCCCCGGGACAGGCGCCGACTACTACGAGCAGTACTTC. This codes for CASSSPGTGADYYEQYF.

The chain carries TRBV6-5 and TRBJ1-2, with D tentatively TRBD1 (5 bases). Trimming removed 5 bases at V and 8 bases at J, with 12 bases between. Germline-derived CDR1 and CDR2 are MNHEY and SVGAGI. The CDR3 is 12 residues long. The CDR3 nucleotides are TGTGCCAGCAGTGCCCAGGGCCGAGGCTACACCTTC. This codes for CASSAQGRGYTF.

The rearrangement links TRBV6-1 to TRBJ1-5, with D perhaps TRBD1 (5 bases). The CDR3 is 14 amino acids. Germline CDR1 reads MNHNS; CDR2 reads SASEGT. The ends were cut back, 6 bases at V and 6 bases at J, with 15 bases in the middle. Written as DNA, the CDR3 is TGTGCCAGCAGAGACGGGGGTTGGTTTCAGCCCCAGCATTTT. This encodes CASRDGGWFQPQHF.

The chain is built from TRBV18 and TRBJ1-2; D is perhaps TRBD1 (6 bases). The CDR3 is 16 amino acids. Germline V gene sequence: CDR1 KGHSH, CDR2 LQKENI. Deletions cut 3 bases from V and 8 bases from J, with 22 bases between. For the CDR3, the DNA is TGTGCCAGCTCACCGCCCCAGGGGAACCCCCGGCGAGGCTACACCTTC. Residues: CASSPPQGNPRRGYTF. The full variable domain, rest sourced from reference TRBV18 and TRBJ1-2, is NAGVMQNPRHLVRRRGQEARLRCSPMKGHSHVYWYRQLPEEGLKFMVYLQKENIIDESGMPKERFSAEFPKEGPSILRIQQVVRGDSAAYFCASSPPQGNPRRGYTFGSGTRLTVV.

This clone was observed a few times. One end of the junction fails to match germline, which may point to a read error. This sequence joins TRBV10-3 and TRBJ1-4, with TRBD1 matching 8 bases. From germline, CDR1 is ENHRY and CDR2 SYGVKD. There are 15 residues in the CDR3. DNA for the CDR3: TGTGCCAGCAGTGAAGCGACAGGGGAGGAAGAAAAACTGTTTTTT. Amino acids: CASSEATGEEEKLFF.

V and J are TRBV18 and TRBJ2-7; D is perhaps TRBD1 (6 bases). The V end was cut by 2 bases, the J end by 3 bases, with 14 bases between. The CDR3 is 15 amino acids. CDR1 and CDR2 (germline): KGHSH, LQKENI. The CDR3: CASSPRNGQRYEQYV. Written as DNA, the CDR3 is TGTGCCAGCTCACCAAGGAACGGACAGCGCTACGAGCAGTACGTC.

The genes are TRBV27 and TRBJ1-6, with TRBD1 matching over 12 bases. This CDR3 is 17 amino acids long. Trimming removed 6 bases from V and 5 bases from J; junction bases left unmatched: 8. Germline V CDR1 and CDR2: MNHEY, SMNVEV (reference sequence). DNA of the CDR3: TGTGCCAGCAGGACCGGGACAGGGGGCCGGGATAATTCACCCCTCCACTTT. Translation: CASRTGTGGRDNSPLHF.

This chain links TRBV6-1 with TRBJ2-7, with a tentative D call TRBD2 (6 bases). V lost 5 bases and J 7 bases, leaving 9 bases between the germline ends. CDR3 length: 11 residues. CDR1 MNHNS and CDR2 SASEGT come from the germline V gene. Here the CDR3 DNA reads TGTGCCAGCAGTCCCGGGGGTGAGCAGTACTTC. Amino acids: CASSPGGEQYF.

The chain combines TRBV28 with TRBJ2-3; 8 bases are shared with TRBD2. The CDR3 runs 16 residues. V shed 1 base and J 7 bases; nucleotides not matched to a gene: 10. Germline V gene sequence: CDR1 MDHEN, CDR2 SYDVKM. CDR3 DNA: TGTGCCAGCAGTTTATTTGGGAGCGGGGGCGGAAATACGCAGTATTTT. This translates into CASSLFGSGGGNTQYF.